The T cell receptor (beta chain) under discussion was sequenced for a study of T cell responses to AZD1222 COVID-19 vaccine. General study findings and limits: Baseline serostatus was positive in only a handful of AZD1222 recipients.

This CDR3 comprises 14 residues. Germline V gives CDR1 MDHEN, CDR2 SYDVKM. V gave up 2 bases and J gave up 3 bases; unmatched junction bases: 4. Generated by immunoSEQ multiplex PCR, the TCRdb table keeps only in-frame clones and is missing some. The sample has tens of thousands of clones, more than 70% seen once. On this clone: Its cognate antigen is unknown.

The receptor comes from an adult who received the AZD1222 COVID-19 vaccine. The sample consisted of peripheral blood, taken 28 days after the second AZD1222 dose. The J gene is TRBJ2-7, the V gene TRBV28; 7 bases match TRBD2. This CDR3 is CASSLGGDVYEQYF. The CDR3 DNA follows: TGTGCCAGCAGTTTAGGGGGGGACGTCTACGAGCAGTACTTC.